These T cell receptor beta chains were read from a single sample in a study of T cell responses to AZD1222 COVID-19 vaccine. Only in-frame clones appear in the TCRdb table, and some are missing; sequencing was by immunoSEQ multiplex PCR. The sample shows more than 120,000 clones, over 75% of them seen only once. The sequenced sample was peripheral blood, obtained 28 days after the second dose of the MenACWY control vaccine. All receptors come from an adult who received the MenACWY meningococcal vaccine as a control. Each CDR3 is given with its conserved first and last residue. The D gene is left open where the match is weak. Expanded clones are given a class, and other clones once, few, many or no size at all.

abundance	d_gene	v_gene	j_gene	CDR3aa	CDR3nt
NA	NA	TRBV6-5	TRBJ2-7	CASRKPGSYEQYF	TGTGCCAGCAGAAAACCCGGGTCCTACGAGCAGTACTTC
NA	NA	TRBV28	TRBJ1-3	CASSETDGNTIYF	TGTGCCAGCAGCGAAACGGACGGAAACACCATATATTTT
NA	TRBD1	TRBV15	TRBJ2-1	CATSSLGTGLAEQFF	TGTGCCACCAGCAGTCTGGGGACAGGATTGGCTGAGCAGTTCTTC
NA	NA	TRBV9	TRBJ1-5	CASSVGPGRGQPQHF	TGTGCCAGCAGCGTAGGGCCAGGGCGAGGGCAGCCCCAGCATTTT
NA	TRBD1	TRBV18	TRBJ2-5	CASSSQGSGETQYF	TGTGCCAGCTCATCACAGGGGTCGGGGGAGACCCAGTACTTC
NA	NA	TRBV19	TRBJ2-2	CASSRFEGSNTGELFF	TGTGCCAGTAGTCGGTTCGAGGGCTCTAACACCGGGGAGCTGTTTTTT
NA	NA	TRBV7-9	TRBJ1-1	CASSTALQVNTEAFF	TGTGCCAGCAGCACCGCCTTACAAGTGAACACTGAAGCTTTCTTT
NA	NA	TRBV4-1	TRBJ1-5	CASKQVGGNQPQHF	TGCGCCAGCAAGCAGGTCGGGGGCAATCAGCCCCAGCATTTT
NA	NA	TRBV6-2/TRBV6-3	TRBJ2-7	CASSYSREQYF	TGTGCCAGCAGTTACTCGAGGGAACAGTACTTC
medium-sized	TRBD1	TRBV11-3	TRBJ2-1	CASSPRTGTARIF	TGTGCCAGCAGCCCCCGGACGGGGACAGCACGAATCTTC
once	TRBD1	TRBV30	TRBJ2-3	CAWSVGTGTDTQYF	TGTGCCTGGAGTGTAGGGACAGGGACAGATACGCAGTATTTT
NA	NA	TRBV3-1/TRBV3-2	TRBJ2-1	CASSLWTSSYNEQFF	TGTGCCAGCAGCCTTTGGACAAGCTCCTACAATGAGCAGTTCTTC
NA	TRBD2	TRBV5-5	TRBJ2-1	CASSLEGRGSGEQFF	TGTGCCAGCAGCTTGGAGGGGCGGGGGTCTGGCGAGCAGTTCTTC
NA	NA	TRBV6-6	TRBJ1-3	CASSQYSAVGSGNTIYF	TGTGCCAGCAGTCAATACTCAGCGGTGGGGTCTGGAAACACCATATATTTT
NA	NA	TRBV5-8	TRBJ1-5	CASSLRAGTNSVPQHF	TGTGCCAGCAGCTTGAGGGCTGGGACAAACTCGGTGCCCCAGCATTTT
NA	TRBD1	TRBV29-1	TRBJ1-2	CSANRGEKGYTF	TGCAGCGCTAACAGGGGCGAGAAGGGCTACACCTTC
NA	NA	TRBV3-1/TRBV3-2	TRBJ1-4	CASSQRSKLFF	TGTGCCAGCAGCCAAAGGTCAAAACTGTTTTTT
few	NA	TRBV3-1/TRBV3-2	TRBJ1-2	CASSQTGANYGYTF	TGTGCCAGCAGCCAGACTGGGGCTAACTATGGCTACACCTTC
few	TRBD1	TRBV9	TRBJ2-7	CASSPRGQNEQYF	TGTGCCAGCAGCCCAAGGGGGCAAAACGAGCAGTACTTC
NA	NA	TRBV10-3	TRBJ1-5	CAISESTVWEPQHF	TGTGCCATCAGTGAGTCGACAGTCTGGGAGCCCCAGCATTTT
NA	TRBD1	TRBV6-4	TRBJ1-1	CASSESGGGTEAFF	TGTGCCAGCAGTGAATCAGGGGGCGGCACTGAAGCTTTCTTT
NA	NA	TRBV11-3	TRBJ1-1	CASSLVWGAEAFF	TGTGCCAGCAGCTTAGTATGGGGCGCTGAAGCTTTCTTT
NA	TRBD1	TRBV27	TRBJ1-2	CASTERSVRTGLDGYTF	TGTGCCAGCACCGAGAGGTCGGTCAGGACAGGGTTGGATGGCTACACCTTC
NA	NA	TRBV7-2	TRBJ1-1	CASSSPRGWDEAFF	TGTGCCAGCAGCTCCCCGCGGGGATGGGATGAAGCTTTCTTT
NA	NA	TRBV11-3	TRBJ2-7	CASSFSTASYEQYF	TGTGCCAGCAGCTTTTCTACAGCGTCCTACGAGCAGTACTTC
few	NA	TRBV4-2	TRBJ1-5	CASSQVGLEAYQPQHF	TGTGCCAGCAGCCAAGTGGGTTTAGAGGCTTATCAGCCCCAGCATTTT
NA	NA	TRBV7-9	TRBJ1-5	CASSSNNQPQHF	TGTGCCAGCAGCTCCAACAATCAGCCCCAGCATTTT
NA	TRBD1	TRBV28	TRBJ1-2	CASVKQGAINYGYTF	TGTGCCAGCGTAAAACAGGGGGCAATTAACTATGGCTACACCTTC
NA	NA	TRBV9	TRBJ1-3	CASSSQGSSSGNTIYF	TGTGCCAGCAGCTCCCAGGGCAGCAGCTCTGGAAACACCATATATTTT
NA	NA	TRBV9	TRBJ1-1	CASSVDRGSKTSEAFF	TGTGCCAGCAGCGTAGATAGGGGCAGCAAAACCAGTGAAGCTTTCTTT
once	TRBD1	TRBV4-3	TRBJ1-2	CASGQANYGYTF	TGCGCCAGTGGACAGGCGAACTATGGCTACACCTTC
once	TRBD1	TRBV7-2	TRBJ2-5	CASSFSPRGQETQYF	TGTGCCAGCAGCTTTTCCCCCAGGGGGCAAGAGACCCAGTACTTC
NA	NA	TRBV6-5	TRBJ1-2	CASSYLYESYGYTF	TGTGCCAGCAGTTACCTATATGAGAGCTATGGCTACACCTTC
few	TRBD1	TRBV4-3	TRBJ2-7	CASSQWDRDDYEQYF	TGCGCCAGCAGCCAATGGGACAGAGACGACTACGAGCAGTACTTC
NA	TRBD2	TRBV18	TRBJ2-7	CASSLGLAGAYEQYF	TGTGCCAGCTCTCTTGGACTAGCGGGGGCCTACGAGCAGTACTTC
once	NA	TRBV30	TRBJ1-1	CAWTQGNTEAFF	TGTGCCTGGACCCAGGGGAACACTGAAGCTTTCTTT
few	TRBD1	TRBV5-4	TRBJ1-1	CASSLKARGLTEAFF	TGTGCCAGCAGCTTGAAGGCCAGGGGGCTTACTGAAGCTTTCTTT
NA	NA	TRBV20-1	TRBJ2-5	CSAGDGETQYF	TGCAGTGCGGGGGACGGAGAGACCCAGTACTTC
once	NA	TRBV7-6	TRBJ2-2	CASSLEGGSNTGELFF	TGTGCCAGCAGCTTAGAGGGGGGCTCGAACACCGGGGAGCTGTTTTTT
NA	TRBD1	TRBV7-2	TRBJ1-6	CASSLRQGSPLHF	TGTGCCAGCAGTCTCAGACAGGGTTCACCCCTCCACTTT
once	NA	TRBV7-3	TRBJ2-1	CASSVTGAGNEQFF	TGTGCCAGCAGCGTAACCGGGGCAGGTAATGAGCAGTTCTTC
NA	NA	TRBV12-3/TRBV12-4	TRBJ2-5	CASSLLETQYF	TGTGCCAGCAGTTTATTAGAGACCCAGTACTTC
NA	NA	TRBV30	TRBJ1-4	CAWEGEKLFF	TGTGCCTGGGAAGGCGAAAAACTGTTTTTT
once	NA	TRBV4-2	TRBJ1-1	CASSPPGTENTEAFF	TGTGCCAGCAGCCCACCTGGGACGGAGAACACTGAAGCTTTCTTT
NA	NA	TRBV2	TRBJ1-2	CASLRFLYGYTF	TGTGCCAGCCTCAGGTTTCTCTATGGCTACACCTTC
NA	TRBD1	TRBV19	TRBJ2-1	CASSWDRYNEQFF	TGTGCCAGTAGTTGGGACAGATACAATGAGCAGTTCTTC
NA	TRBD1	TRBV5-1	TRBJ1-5	CASSFGQGRDQPQHF	TGCGCCAGCAGCTTCGGACAGGGAAGGGATCAGCCCCAGCATTTT
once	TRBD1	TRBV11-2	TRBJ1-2	CASSLRQGAFGYTF	TGTGCCAGCAGCCTCCGACAGGGGGCGTTTGGCTACACCTTC
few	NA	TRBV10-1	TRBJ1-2	CATGLGFRGYTF	TGCGCCACCGGCCTGGGTTTTCGGGGCTACACCTTC